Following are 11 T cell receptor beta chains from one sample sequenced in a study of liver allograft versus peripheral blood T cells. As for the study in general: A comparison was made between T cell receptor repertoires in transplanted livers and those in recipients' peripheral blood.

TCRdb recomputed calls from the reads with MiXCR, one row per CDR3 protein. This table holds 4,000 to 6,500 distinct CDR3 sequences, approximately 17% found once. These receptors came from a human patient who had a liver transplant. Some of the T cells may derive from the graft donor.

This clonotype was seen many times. Written as DNA, the CDR3 is TGCAGTGCTAGAGAGCAGGGGGTAGGTGAGCAGTTCTTC. This translates into CSAREQGVGEQFF. The chain links TRBV20-1 to TRBJ2-1; 7 nucleotides align to TRBD1. V dropped 0 bases and J dropped 9; count of bases not matched to a gene: 5. Germline CDR1 is DFQATT and CDR2 is SNEGSKA (reference sequence). The CDR3 runs to 13 residues.

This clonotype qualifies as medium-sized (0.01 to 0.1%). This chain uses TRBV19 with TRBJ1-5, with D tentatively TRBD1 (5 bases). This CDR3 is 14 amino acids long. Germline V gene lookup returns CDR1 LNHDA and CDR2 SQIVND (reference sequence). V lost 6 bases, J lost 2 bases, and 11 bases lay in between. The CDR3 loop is CASSPGGGNQPQHF. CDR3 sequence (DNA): TGTGCCAGTAGCCCTGGGGGGGGCAATCAGCCCCAGCATTTT.

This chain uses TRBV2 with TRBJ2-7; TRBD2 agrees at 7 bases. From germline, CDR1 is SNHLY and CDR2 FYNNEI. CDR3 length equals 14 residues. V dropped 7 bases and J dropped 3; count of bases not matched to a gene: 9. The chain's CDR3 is CASNQGGLGYEQYF. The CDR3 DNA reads TGTGCCAGCAATCAGGGAGGGTTAGGCTACGAGCAGTACTTC. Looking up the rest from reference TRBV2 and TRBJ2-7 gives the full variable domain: EPEVTQTPSHQVTQMGQEVILRCVPISNHLYFYWYRQILGQKVEFLVSFYNNEISEKSEIFDDQFSVERPDGSNFTLKIRSTKLEDSAMYFCASNQGGLGYEQYFGPGTRLTVT.

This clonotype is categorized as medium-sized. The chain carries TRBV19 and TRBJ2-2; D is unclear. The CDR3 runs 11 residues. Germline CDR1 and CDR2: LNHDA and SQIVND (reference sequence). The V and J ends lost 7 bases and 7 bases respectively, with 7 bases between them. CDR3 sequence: CASTGVGELFF. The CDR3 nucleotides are TGTGCCAGTACTGGGGTCGGGGAGCTGTTTTTT. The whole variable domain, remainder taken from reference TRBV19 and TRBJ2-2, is DGGITQSPKYLFRKEGQNVTLSCEQNLNHDAMYWYRQDPGQGLRLIYYSQIVNDFQKGDIAEGYSVSREKKESFPLTVTSAQKNPTAFYLCASTGVGELFFGEGSRLTVL.

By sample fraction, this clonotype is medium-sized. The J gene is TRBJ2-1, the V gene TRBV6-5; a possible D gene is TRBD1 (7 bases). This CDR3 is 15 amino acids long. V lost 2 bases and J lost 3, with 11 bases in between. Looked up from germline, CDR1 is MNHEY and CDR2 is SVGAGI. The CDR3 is CASSYGGTVYNEQFF. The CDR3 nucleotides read TGTGCCAGCAGTTACGGGGGGACAGTCTACAATGAGCAGTTCTTC.

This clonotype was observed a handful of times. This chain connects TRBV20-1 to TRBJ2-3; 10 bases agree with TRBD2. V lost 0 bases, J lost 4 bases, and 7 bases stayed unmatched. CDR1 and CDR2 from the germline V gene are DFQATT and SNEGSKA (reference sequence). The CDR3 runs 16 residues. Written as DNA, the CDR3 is TGCAGTGCTAGAGATCCAACTAGCGGGACCCCAGATACGCAGTATTTT. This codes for CSARDPTSGTPDTQYF.

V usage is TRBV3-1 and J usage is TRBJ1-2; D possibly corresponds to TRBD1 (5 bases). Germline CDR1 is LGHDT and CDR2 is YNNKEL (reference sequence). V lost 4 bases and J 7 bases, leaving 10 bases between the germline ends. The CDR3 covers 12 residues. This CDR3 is CASSPQGLGYTF. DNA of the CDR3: TGTGCCAGCAGCCCCCAGGGTCTTGGCTACACCTTC.

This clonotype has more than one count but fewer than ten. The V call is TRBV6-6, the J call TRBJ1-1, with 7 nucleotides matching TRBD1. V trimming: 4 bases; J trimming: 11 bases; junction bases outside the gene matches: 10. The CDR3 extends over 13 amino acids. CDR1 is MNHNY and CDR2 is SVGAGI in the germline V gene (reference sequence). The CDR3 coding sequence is TGTGCCAGCAGTTCGGGACAGCCAGGGGGGGCTTTCTTT. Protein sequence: CASSSGQPGGAFF.

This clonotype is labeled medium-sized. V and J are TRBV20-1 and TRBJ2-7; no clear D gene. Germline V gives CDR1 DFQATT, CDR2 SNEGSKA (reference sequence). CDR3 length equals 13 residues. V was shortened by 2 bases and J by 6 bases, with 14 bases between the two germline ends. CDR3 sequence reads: CSARMISLGEQYF. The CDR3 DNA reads TGCAGTGCTAGAATGATAAGTCTCGGCGAGCAGTACTTC.

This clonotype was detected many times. The CDR3 DNA sequence: TGTGCCAGCAGTTTACTGAGCTCCTACAATGAGCAGTTCTTC. As protein: CASSLLSSYNEQFF. The V and J genes are TRBV28 and TRBJ2-1; no clear D. The V gene's germline CDR1 is MDHEN and CDR2 SYDVKM. The CDR3 is made up of 14 amino acids. Deletions cut 2 bases from V and 0 bases from J, with 5 bases between.

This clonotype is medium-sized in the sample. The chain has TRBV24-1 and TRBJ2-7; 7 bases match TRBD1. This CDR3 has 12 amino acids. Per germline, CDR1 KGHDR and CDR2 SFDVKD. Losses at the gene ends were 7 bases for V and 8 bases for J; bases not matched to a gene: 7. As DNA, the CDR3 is TGTGCCACCAGCGCTAAACAGGGGAAGCAGTACTTC. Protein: CATSAKQGKQYF.